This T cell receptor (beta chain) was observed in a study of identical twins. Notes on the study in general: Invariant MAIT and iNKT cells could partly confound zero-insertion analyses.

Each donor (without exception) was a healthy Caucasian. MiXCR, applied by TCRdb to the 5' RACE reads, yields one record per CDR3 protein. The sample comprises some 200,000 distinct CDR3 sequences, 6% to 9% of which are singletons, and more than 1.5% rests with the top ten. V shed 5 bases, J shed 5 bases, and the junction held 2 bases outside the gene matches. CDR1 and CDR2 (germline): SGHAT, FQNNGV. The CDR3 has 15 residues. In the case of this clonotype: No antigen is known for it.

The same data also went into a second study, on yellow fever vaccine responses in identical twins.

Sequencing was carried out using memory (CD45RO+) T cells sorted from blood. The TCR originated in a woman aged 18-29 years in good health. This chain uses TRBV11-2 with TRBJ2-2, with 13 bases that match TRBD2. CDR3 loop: CASSQGLAGTGELFF. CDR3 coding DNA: TGTGCCAGCAGCCAGGGACTAGCGGGGACCGGGGAGCTGTTTTTT.